These 8 T cell receptor beta chains share one sample of origin, sequenced in a study of cytomegalovirus exposure and HLA in healthy donors. Sequenced by immunoSEQ multiplex PCR; TCRdb stores in-frame clones only, minus some. This table holds approximately 130,000 clones, around 90% found once. The sequenced material came from PBMCs. The receptor source for this set is a woman between 18 and 29 years old in good health and CMV-seronegative.

This chain uses TRBV6-5 with TRBJ1-4, with TRBD1 as a possible D gene (6 bases). This CDR3 comprises 15 residues. CDR1 is MNHEY, CDR2 SVGAGI, per germline. Trimming took 6 bases from V and 5 from J, leaving 16 bases between them. The CDR3, as DNA: TGTGCCAGCAGACCCTCGGGGGGCAGAAATGAAAAACTGTTTTTT. As protein: CASRPSGGRNEKLFF.

This rearrangement joins TRBV5-6 to TRBJ1-2, with D uncertain. The CDR3 loop spans 13 amino acids. The V end was cut by 0 bases, the J end by 4 bases, with 7 bases between. Germline V gene data show CDR1 as SGHDT and CDR2 as YYEEEE. The CDR3 loop reads CASSLGEGYGYTF. CDR3 nucleotide sequence: TGTGCCAGCAGCTTGGGGGAGGGCTATGGCTACACCTTC.

The gene calls are TRBV7-2 and TRBJ2-1, with 8 bases matching TRBD2. Germline CDR1 is SGHTA and CDR2 is FQGNSA. Trimming at V came to 4 bases and at J to 4 bases, leaving 15 bases not matched to a gene. CDR3 length: 18 amino acids. This CDR3 reads CASSSPRGGRLAYNEQFF. CDR3 DNA sequence: TGTGCCAGCAGCTCCCCCAGGGGCGGGAGGCTGGCTTACAATGAGCAGTTCTTC. The full variable domain, with the rest looked up from reference TRBV7-2 and TRBJ2-1, is GAGVSQSPSNKVTEKGKDVELRCDPISGHTALYWYRQSLGQGLEFLIYFQGNSAPDKSGLPSDRFSAERTGGSVSTLTIQRTQQEDSAVYLCASSSPRGGRLAYNEQFFGPGTRLTVL.

The rearrangement uses TRBV6-1 and TRBJ2-7; D not certain. The germline V gene encodes CDR1 MNHNS and CDR2 SASEGT. Trimming took off 3 bases at V and 2 bases at J, with 8 bases between the two ends. The CDR3 has 13 amino acids. Here the CDR3 DNA reads TGTGCCAGCAGTGATTCCCATCCCTACGAGCAGTACTTC. It codes for CASSDSHPYEQYF.

This sequence joins TRBV6-1 and TRBJ1-3; possibly TRBD1 for D (6 bases). The CDR3 is 15 amino acids. Deletions cut 1 base from V and 0 bases from J, with 7 bases between. Germline assignment: CDR1 MNHNS and CDR2 SASEGT. CDR3 loop: CASSEGTASGNTIYF. The CDR3 nucleotides read TGTGCCAGCAGTGAAGGGACAGCCTCTGGAAACACCATATATTTT.

The chain recombines TRBV21-1 with TRBJ2-1; the D call TRBD1 from the table was never checked on the DNA. TRBV21-1 is classified as a pseudogene. The CDR3 sequence is 16 residues long. The chain's CDR3 is CASSPQGWKAYNEQFF. The CDR3 region has the DNA TGTGCCAGCAGCCCCCAGGGGTGGAAAGCGTACAATGAGCAGTTCTTC.

This rearrangement joins TRBV9 to TRBJ1-1; D uncertain. The V gene's germline CDR1 is SGDLS and CDR2 YYNGEE. The V end was cut by 3 bases, the J end by 1 base, with 7 bases between. The CDR3 is made up of 13 amino acids. This CDR3 reads CASSDRGNTEAFF. The DNA for the CDR3 is TGTGCCAGCAGCGACCGGGGGAACACTGAAGCTTTCTTT.

In this sample, this clone turned up a few times. The chain joins TRBV30 to TRBJ2-7, with 7 bases that match TRBD1. J lost 2 bases, V lost 0 bases, and 4 bases had no gene match. This CDR3 region has 14 residues. Germline V lookup: CDR1 GTSNPN, CDR2 SVGIG (reference sequence). CDR3 sequence reads: CAWSVDREPYEQYF. The CDR3, as DNA: TGTGCCTGGAGTGTAGACAGGGAGCCCTACGAGCAGTACTTC.